This entry lists 9 T cell receptor beta chains sequenced from one sample in a study of T cell clonality in common variable immunodeficiency. The protocol was immunoSEQ multiplex PCR, while the TCRdb copy is restricted to in-frame clones and leaves out a portion. This sample carries about 37,000 clones, none of them present only once. Sequencing used peripheral blood mononuclear cells. These receptor sequences come from a person aged 18-69 years in good health.

This clone was seen many times. The read comes to an end 3 residues before the CDR3 does, leaving the germline J gene to fill in the end. The genes are TRBV11-2 and TRBJ1-1; D gene unclear. Germline lookup yields CDR1 SGHAT and CDR2 FQNNGV. The CDR3 totals 14 residues. Deletions cut 6 bases from V and 1 base from J, with 12 bases between. CDR3 DNA (partial): TGTGCCAGCAGTCTCATCTGGGCGAACACTGAA. It is translated as CASSLIWANTE. In full, the CDR3 is CASSLIWANTEAFF.

This clone was recorded at least ten times. The read finishes 3 residues shy of the CDR3 end, and the germline J gene is used to complete it. The V call is TRBV5-4, the J call TRBJ1-2, with D possibly matching TRBD1 (6 bases). This CDR3 comprises 16 residues. V gave up 0 bases and J gave up 5 bases, with 17 bases separating them. Looked up from germline, CDR1 is SGHNT and CDR2 is YYREEE (reference sequence). CDR3 DNA, as far as it was read: TGTGCCAGCAGCTTGGATTTTTTAGGGGGATATTATGGC. This translates into CASSLDFLGGYYG. The whole CDR3 is CASSLDFLGGYYGYTF. The full variable domain, its missing parts supplied by reference TRBV5-4 and TRBJ1-2, is ETGVTQSPTHLIKTRGQQVTLRCSSQSGHNTVSWYQQALGQGPQFIFQYYREEENGRGNFPPRFSGLQFPNYSSELNVNALELDDSALYLCASSLDFLGGYYGYTFGSGTRLTVV.

At least ten counts were recorded for this clone. The CDR3 goes on 3 residues after the read ends, and that part is filled in from the germline J gene. This chain uses TRBV2 with TRBJ1-1; 7 bases map to TRBD1. V trimming: 5 bases; J trimming: 6 bases; junction bases outside the gene matches: 6. Germline CDR1 SNHLY, CDR2 FYNNEI. The CDR3 sequence is 13 residues long. Partial CDR3 DNA: TGTGCCAGCAGTTCTACAGGGGAAGCTGAA. Translating gives CASSSTGEAE. From start to end, the CDR3 is CASSSTGEAEAFF.

Ten or more counts support this clone. The sequenced part of the CDR3 DNA is TGCGCCAGCAGCTTGGATAGGACTAGCGGCTTTGTCTCCTACAATGAG. Its protein is CASSLDRTSGFVSYNE. From start to end, the CDR3 is CASSLDRTSGFVSYNEQFF. The chain employs TRBV5-1 and TRBJ2-1, with 10 nucleotides matching TRBD2. Read data end 3 residues before the CDR3 end; the end is taken from the germline J gene. CDR1 and CDR2 (germline): SGHRS, YFSETQ. This CDR3 spans 19 amino acids. Germline trimming cut 0 bases from V and 0 bases from J; bases unmatched to any gene: 9.

Points on this clone: The missing CDR3 end, 3 residues past where the read stops, is filled in from the germline J gene. The genes are TRBV2 and TRBJ2-3; TRBD2 agrees at 12 bases. This CDR3 contains 16 residues. Germline CDR1 SNHLY, CDR2 FYNNEI. Germline trimming cut 5 bases from V and 4 bases from J; bases unmatched to any gene: 7. The DNA read from the CDR3 is TGTGCCAGCAGTCTAAAGAGACTAGCGGGGGCAGATACG. As protein: CASSLKRLAGADT. The full CDR3 protein is CASSLKRLAGADTQYF.

This clone came up many times. Read data end 3 residues before the CDR3 end; the end is taken from the germline J gene. The V and J genes are TRBV20-1 and TRBJ1-4; TRBD1 might be the D (6 bases). CDR1 is DFQATT and CDR2 is SNEGSKA in the germline V gene (reference sequence). CDR3 length: 16 residues. The V end lost 6 bases, the J end lost 0 bases, and 17 bases lay between the germline ends. The CDR3 loop is CSASDSRMATNEKLFF. The CDR3 DNA, read in part, is TGCAGTGCCTCGGACAGTCGTATGGCAACTAATGAAAAA.

There are many counts of this clone. The sequence runs out 3 residues before the end of the CDR3; the remainder is reconstructed from the germline J gene. The rearrangement links TRBV10-3 to TRBJ1-1, with 9 bases fitting TRBD1. The CDR3 totals 14 residues. CDR1 ENHRY and CDR2 SYGVKD come from the germline V gene. V lost 8 bases, J lost 1 base, and 5 bases stayed unmatched. The DNA read from the CDR3 is TGTGCCATCGCTTTGGACAGGGGGAACACTGAA. This sequence encodes CAIALDRGNTE. In full, the CDR3 reads CAIALDRGNTEAFF.

This clone was recorded at least ten times. With the read ending 3 residues before the CDR3 end, the germline J gene is used to fill in that end. V gene TRBV28 combines with J gene TRBJ1-2; D is unclear. Germline CDR1 MDHEN, CDR2 SYDVKM. The ends were cut back, 8 bases at V and 7 bases at J, with 8 bases in the middle. The CDR3 runs 10 residues. The covered CDR3 bases are TGTGCCAGCCAAAGGGTTGGC. Encoded protein: CASQRVG. The full CDR3 is CASQRVGYTF.

This clone was seen many times. The CDR3 is cut off 3 residues early in the read; its end comes from the germline J gene. This chain uses TRBV3-1 (or the pseudogene TRBV3-2) with TRBJ1-1; weak D call: TRBD1 (6 bases). The V end was cut by 6 bases, the J end by 0 bases, with 8 bases between. Germline V CDR1 and CDR2: LGHDT, YNNKEL (reference sequence). CDR3 length equals 13 residues. The DNA read from the CDR3 is TGTGCCAGCAGTGGGACATTGAACACTGAA. This gives the protein CASSGTLNTE. The full CDR3 protein reads CASSGTLNTEAFF.